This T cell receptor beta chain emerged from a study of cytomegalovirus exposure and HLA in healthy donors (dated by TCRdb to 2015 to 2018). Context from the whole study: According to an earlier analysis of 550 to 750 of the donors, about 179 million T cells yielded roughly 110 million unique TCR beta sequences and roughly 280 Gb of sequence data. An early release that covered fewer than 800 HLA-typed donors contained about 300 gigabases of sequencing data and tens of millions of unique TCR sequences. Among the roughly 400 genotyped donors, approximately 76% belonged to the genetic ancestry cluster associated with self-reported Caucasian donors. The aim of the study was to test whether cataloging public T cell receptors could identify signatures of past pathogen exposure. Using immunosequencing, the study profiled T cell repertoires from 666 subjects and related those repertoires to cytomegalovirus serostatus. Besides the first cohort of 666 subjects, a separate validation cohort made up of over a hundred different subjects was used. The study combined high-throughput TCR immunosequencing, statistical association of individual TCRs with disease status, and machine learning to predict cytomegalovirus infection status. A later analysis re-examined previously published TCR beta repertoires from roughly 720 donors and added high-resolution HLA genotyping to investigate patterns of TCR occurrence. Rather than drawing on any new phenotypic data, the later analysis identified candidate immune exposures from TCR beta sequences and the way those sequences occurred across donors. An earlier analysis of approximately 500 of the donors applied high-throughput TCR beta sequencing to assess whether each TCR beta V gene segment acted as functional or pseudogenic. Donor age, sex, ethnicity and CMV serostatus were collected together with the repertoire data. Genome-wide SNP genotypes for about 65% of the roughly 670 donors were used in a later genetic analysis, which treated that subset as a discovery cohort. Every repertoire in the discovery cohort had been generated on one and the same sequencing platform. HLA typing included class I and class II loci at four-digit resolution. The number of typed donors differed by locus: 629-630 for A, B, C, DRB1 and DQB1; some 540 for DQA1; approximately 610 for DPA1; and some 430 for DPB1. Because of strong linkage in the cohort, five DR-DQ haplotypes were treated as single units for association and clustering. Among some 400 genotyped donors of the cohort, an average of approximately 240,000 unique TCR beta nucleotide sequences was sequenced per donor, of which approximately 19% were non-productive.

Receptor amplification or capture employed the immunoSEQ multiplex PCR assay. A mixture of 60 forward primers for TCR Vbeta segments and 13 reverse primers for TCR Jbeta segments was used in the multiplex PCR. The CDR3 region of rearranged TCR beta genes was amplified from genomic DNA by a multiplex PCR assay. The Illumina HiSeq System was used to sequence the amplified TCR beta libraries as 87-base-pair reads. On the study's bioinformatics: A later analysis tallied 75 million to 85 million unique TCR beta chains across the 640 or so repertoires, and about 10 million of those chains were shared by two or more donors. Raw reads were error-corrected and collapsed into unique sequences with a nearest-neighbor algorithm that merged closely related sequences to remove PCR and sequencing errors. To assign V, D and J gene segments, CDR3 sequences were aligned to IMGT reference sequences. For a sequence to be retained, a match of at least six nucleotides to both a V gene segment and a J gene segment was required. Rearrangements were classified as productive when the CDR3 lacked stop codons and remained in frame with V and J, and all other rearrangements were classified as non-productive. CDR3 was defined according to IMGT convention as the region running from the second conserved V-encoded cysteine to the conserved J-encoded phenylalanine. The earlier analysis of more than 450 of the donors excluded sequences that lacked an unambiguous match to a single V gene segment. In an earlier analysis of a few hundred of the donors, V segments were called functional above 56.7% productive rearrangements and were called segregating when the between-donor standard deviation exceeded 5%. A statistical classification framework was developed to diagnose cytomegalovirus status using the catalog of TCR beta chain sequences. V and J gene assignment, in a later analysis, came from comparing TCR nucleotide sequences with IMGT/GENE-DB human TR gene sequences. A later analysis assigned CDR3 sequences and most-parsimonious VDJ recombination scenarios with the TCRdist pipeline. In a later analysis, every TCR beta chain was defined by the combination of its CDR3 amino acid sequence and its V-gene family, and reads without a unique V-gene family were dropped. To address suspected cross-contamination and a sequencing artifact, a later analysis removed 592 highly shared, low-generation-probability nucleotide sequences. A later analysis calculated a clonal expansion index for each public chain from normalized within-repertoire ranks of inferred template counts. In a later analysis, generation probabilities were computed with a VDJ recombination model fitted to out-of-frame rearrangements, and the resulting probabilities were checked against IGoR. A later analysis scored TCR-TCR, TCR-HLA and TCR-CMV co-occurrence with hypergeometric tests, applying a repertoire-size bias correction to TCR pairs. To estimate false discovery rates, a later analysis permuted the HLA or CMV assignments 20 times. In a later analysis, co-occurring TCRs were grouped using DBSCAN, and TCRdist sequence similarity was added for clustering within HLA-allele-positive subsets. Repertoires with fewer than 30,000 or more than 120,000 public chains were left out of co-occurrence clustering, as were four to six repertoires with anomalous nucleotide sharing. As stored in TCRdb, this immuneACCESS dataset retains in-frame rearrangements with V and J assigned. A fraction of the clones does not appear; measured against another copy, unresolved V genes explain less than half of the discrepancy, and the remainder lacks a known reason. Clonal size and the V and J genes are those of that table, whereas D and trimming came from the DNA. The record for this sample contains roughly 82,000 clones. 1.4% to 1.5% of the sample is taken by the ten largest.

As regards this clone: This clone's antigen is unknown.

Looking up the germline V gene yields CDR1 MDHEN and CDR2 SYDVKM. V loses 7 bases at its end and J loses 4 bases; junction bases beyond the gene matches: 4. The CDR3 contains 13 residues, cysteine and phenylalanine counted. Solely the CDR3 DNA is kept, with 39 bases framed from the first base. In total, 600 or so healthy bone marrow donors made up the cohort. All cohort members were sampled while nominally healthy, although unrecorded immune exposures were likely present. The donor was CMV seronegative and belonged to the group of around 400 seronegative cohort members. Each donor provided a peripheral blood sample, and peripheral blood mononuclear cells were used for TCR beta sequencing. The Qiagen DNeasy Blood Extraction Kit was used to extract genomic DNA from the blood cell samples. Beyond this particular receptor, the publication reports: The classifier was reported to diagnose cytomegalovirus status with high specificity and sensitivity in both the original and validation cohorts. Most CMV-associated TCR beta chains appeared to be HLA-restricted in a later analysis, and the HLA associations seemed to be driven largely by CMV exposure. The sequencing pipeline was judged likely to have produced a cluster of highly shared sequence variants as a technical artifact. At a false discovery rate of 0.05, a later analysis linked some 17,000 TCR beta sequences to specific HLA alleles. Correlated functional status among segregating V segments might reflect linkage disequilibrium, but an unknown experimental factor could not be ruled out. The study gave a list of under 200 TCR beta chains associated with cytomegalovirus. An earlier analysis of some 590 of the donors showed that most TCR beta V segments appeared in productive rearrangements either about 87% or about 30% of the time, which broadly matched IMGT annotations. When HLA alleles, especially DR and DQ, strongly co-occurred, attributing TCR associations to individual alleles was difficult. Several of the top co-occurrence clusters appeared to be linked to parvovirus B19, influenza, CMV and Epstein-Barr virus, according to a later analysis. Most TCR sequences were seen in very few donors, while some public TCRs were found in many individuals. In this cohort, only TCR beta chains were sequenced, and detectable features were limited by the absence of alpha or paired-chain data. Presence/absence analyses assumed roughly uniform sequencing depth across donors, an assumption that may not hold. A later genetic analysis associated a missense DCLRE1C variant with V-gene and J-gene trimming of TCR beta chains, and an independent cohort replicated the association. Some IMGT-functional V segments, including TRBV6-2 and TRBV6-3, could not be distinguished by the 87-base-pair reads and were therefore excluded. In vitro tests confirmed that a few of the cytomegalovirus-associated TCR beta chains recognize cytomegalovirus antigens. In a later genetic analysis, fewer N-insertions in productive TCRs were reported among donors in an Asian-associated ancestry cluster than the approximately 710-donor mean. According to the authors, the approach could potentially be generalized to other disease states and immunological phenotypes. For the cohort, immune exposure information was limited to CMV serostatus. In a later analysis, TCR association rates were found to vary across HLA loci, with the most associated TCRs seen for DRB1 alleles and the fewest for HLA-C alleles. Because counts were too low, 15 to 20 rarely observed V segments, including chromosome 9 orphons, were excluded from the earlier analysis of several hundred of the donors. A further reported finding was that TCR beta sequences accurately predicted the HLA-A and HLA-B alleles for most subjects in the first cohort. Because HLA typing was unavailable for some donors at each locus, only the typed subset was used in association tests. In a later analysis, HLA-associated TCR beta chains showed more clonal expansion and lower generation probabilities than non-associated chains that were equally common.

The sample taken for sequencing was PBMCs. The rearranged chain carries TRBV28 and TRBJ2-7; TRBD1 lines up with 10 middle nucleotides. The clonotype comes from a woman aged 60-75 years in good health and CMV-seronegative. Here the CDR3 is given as CASIGTGDYEQYF. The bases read TGTGCCAGCATCGGGACAGGGGATTACGAGCAGTACTTC.